This is a list of T cell receptor beta chains from one sample in a study of long-term antiretroviral therapy in people with HIV. Sequencing used immunoSEQ multiplex PCR; TCRdb keeps in-frame clones, though not all of them. Here the sample spans about 20,000 clones, 65% to 85% being singletons. Specimen: unsorted PBMCs, collected 1.2 years after starting antiretroviral therapy. All receptors derive from a woman aged 40 to 55 with HIV. CDR3s include the opening cysteine and the closing phenylalanine or tryptophan. A D gene is named only where the DNA matches it firmly. The listing skips clone size in some rows; elsewhere it reads once, few, many or a size class.

NA	TRBV4-1	few	TRBJ1-1	CASSQDTKAFF	TGCGCCAGCAGCCAAGATACCAAAGCTTTCTTT
NA	TRBV2	NA	TRBJ2-7	CASSERGDYEQYF	TGTGCCAGCAGTGAGAGGGGGGATTACGAGCAGTACTTC
TRBD2	TRBV28	NA	TRBJ2-3	CASSLPAGVRTDTQYF	TGTGCCAGCAGTTTACCAGCGGGAGTAAGGACAGATACGCAGTATTTT
NA	TRBV4-2	NA	TRBJ1-2	CASSRGTGIGDYGYTF	TGTGCCAGCAGCCGGGGTACGGGGATAGGGGACTATGGCTACACCTTC
TRBD1	TRBV18	NA	TRBJ1-2	CASSPGQGNPNYGYTF	TGTGCCAGCTCACCGGGACAGGGTAACCCGAACTATGGCTACACCTTC
NA	TRBV29-1	NA	TRBJ1-5	CSVRGSGGNQPQHF	TGCAGCGTTAGGGGGTCAGGGGGCAATCAGCCCCAGCATTTT
TRBD2	TRBV11-2	NA	TRBJ2-5	CASSSRLAGVGQETQYF	TGTGCCAGCAGCTCCAGACTAGCGGGAGTGGGGCAAGAGACCCAGTACTTC
TRBD1	TRBV29-1	few	TRBJ2-7	CSVEGLGDRAYEQYF	TGCAGCGTTGAGGGTCTGGGGGACAGGGCCTACGAGCAGTACTTC
NA	TRBV5-4	once	TRBJ2-1	CASSLEMTVSYNEQFF	TGTGCCAGCAGCTTGGAGATGACGGTCTCCTACAATGAGCAGTTCTTC
NA	TRBV11-3	NA	TRBJ2-5	CASGQNTQETQYF	TGTGCCAGCGGGCAGAATACCCAAGAGACCCAGTACTTC
NA	TRBV18	NA	TRBJ2-7	CASSRVEASYEQYF	TGTGCCAGCTCACGGGTTGAGGCCTCCTACGAGCAGTACTTC
NA	TRBV6-6	NA	TRBJ2-1	CASSRPYNEQFF	TGTGCCAGCAGCCGACCCTACAATGAGCAGTTCTTC
TRBD1	TRBV18	NA	TRBJ2-1	CASSPLGPGQGSPAYNEQFF	TGTGCCAGCTCACCACTGGGGCCCGGACAGGGGTCCCCAGCGTACAATGAGCAGTTCTTC
NA	TRBV19	NA	TRBJ2-2	CASSGVARTNTGELFF	TGTGCCAGTAGTGGAGTAGCGAGGACGAACACCGGGGAGCTGTTTTTT
TRBD1	TRBV29-1	NA	TRBJ1-2	CSARGTGNYGYTF	TGCAGCGCTAGGGGGACAGGAAACTATGGCTACACCTTC
NA	TRBV5-6	NA	TRBJ1-1	CASSLVGDYEAFF	TGTGCCAGCAGCTTGGTCGGCGACTATGAAGCTTTCTTT
NA	TRBV7-9	NA	TRBJ2-3	CASSLTASTDTQYF	TGTGCCAGCAGCTTAACTGCTTCGACAGATACGCAGTATTTT
NA	TRBV14	once	TRBJ1-2	CASSQMEAGGGYTF	TGTGCCAGCAGCCAAATGGAGGCAGGTGGCGGCTACACCTTC
TRBD1	TRBV28	NA	TRBJ1-3	CASLTGPGNTIYF	TGTGCCAGCCTGACAGGGCCTGGAAACACCATATATTTT
NA	TRBV2	NA	TRBJ2-2	CASKDEGLLAGELFF	TGTGCCAGCAAGGATGAGGGTTTGCTTGCCGGGGAGCTGTTTTTT
TRBD1	TRBV27	NA	TRBJ2-2	CASSNSDRGMGPGTGELFF	TGTGCCAGCAGTAACTCCGACAGGGGGATGGGTCCGGGGACAGGGGAGCTGTTTTTT
TRBD1	TRBV5-1	NA	TRBJ2-3	CASSTGQVTDTQYF	TGCGCCAGCAGCACAGGACAGGTCACAGATACGCAGTATTTT
TRBD1	TRBV25-1	NA	TRBJ2-4	CASSRIDRGLNIQYF	TGTGCCAGCAGCCGAATTGACAGGGGGCTGAACATTCAGTACTTC
NA	TRBV29-1	NA	TRBJ2-7	CSVELMDRGSYEQYF	TGCAGCGTTGAATTAATGGACCGAGGCTCCTACGAGCAGTACTTC
TRBD2	TRBV2	once	TRBJ2-1	CASSLAGGYNEQFF	TGTGCCAGCTCGCTAGCGGGAGGCTACAATGAGCAGTTCTTC
TRBD1	TRBV29-1	once	TRBJ1-1	CSVVGQDNTEAFF	TGCAGCGTGGTAGGACAGGATAACACTGAAGCTTTCTTT
NA	TRBV5-1	NA	TRBJ2-1	CASSFPGSGEQFF	TGCGCCAGCAGCTTTCCCGGATCGGGTGAGCAGTTCTTC
NA	TRBV6-1	NA	TRBJ1-5	CASRPEGNQPQHF	TGTGCCAGCAGGCCTGAGGGGAATCAGCCCCAGCATTTT
NA	TRBV19	NA	TRBJ2-3	CASSTPQGLLDTQYF	TGTGCCAGTAGTACCCCTCAGGGATTGTTAGATACGCAGTATTTT
NA	TRBV6-1	NA	TRBJ2-7	CASSVDRGGYEQYF	TGTGCCAGCAGTGTAGACAGAGGGGGCTACGAGCAGTACTTC
NA	TRBV7-6	NA	TRBJ2-7	CASSLPPSPSGYEQYF	TGTGCCAGCAGCTTACCCCCGAGTCCTTCTGGCTACGAGCAGTACTTC
TRBD2	TRBV18	NA	TRBJ2-7	CASSLAGAGSYEQYF	TGTGCCAGCTCGTTAGCGGGAGCTGGGTCCTACGAGCAGTACTTC
NA	TRBV11-3	NA	TRBJ2-3	CASSPPATDTQYF	TGTGCCAGCAGCCCCCCGGCGACAGATACGCAGTATTTT
TRBD1	TRBV4-1	few	TRBJ1-4	CASSQEPGQGNEKLFF	TGCGCCAGCAGCCAAGAACCGGGACAGGGGAATGAAAAACTGTTTTTT
NA	TRBV5-1	once	TRBJ1-2	CASSGGLDYGYTF	TGCGCCAGCAGCGGCGGGTTAGACTATGGCTACACCTTC
NA	TRBV11-3	NA	TRBJ1-5	CASSLPGALAVHSNQPQHF	TGTGCCAGCAGCCTCCCTGGGGCTCTTGCAGTTCATAGCAATCAGCCCCAGCATTTT
NA	TRBV6-1	NA	TRBJ2-5	CAGRGPQETQYF	TGTGCGGGCCGAGGGCCTCAAGAGACCCAGTACTTC
NA	TRBV2	NA	TRBJ1-5	CASRGASNQPQHF	TGTGCCAGCAGGGGGGCAAGCAATCAGCCCCAGCATTTT
NA	TRBV5-1	NA	TRBJ2-5	CASSSKGNLQETQYF	TGCGCCAGCAGCTCGAAGGGGAACCTCCAAGAGACCCAGTACTTC
TRBD2	TRBV6-6	NA	TRBJ2-1	CASRHPGTSLGNEQFF	TGTGCCAGCAGACATCCCGGGACTAGCTTGGGGAATGAGCAGTTCTTC
TRBD2	TRBV15	NA	TRBJ2-7	CATSPAGGGYEQYF	TGTGCCACCAGCCCAGCGGGAGGGGGCTACGAGCAGTACTTC
NA	TRBV28	NA	TRBJ1-2	CASRDELLGGYTF	TGTGCCAGCAGAGACGAGCTCCTTGGTGGCTACACCTTC